These 18 T cell receptor beta chains originate from one sample sequenced in a study of resident and recirculating memory T cells in vitiligo. The assay was immunoSEQ multiplex PCR, and TCRdb's table has in-frame clones only and misses some. The table lists roughly 76,000 clones, 91% of them singletons. Source material: blood. The receptors originated from a male donor with vitiligo.

This clone was counted a single time. The chain links TRBV29-1 to TRBJ2-1, with a tentative D call TRBD2 (5 bases). The CDR3 length is 11 residues. Trimming cost V 6 bases and J 6 bases, with 9 bases left between them. CDR1 and CDR2 (germline): SQVTM, ANQGSEA. As DNA, the CDR3 is TGCAGCGTCCCCGCGGGCAATGAGCAGTTCTTC. Translating it yields CSVPAGNEQFF.

The CDR3 protein is CASSYLTSGGADTQYF. The CDR3 region has the DNA TGTGCCAGCAGCTATCTGACTAGCGGGGGGGCAGATACGCAGTATTTT. This chain connects TRBV11-2 to TRBJ2-3; 14 nucleotides agree with TRBD2. The CDR3 spans 16 residues. V lost 4 bases and J lost 4; bases outside the gene matches: 4. Germline assignment: CDR1 SGHAT and CDR2 FQNNGV.

The chain uses TRBV5-6 and TRBJ2-7; possibly TRBD2 for D (5 bases). Trimming took 0 bases from V and 3 from J, leaving 10 bases between them. The CDR3 is 14 amino acids. The germline V gene encodes CDR1 SGHDT and CDR2 YYEEEE. The CDR3 DNA sequence: TGTGCCAGCAGCTTGGGGGAGAACCTCTACGAGCAGTACTTC. Its translation: CASSLGENLYEQYF.

The chain has TRBV4-3 and TRBJ1-1, with D maybe TRBD1 (6 bases). Germline V gene data show CDR1 as LGHNA and CDR2 as YSLEER. The length of the CDR3 is 17 residues. The V and J ends lost 1 base and 0 bases respectively, with 15 bases between them. As DNA, the CDR3 is TGCGCCAGCAGCCAAGCTAACAGGGTAGTAATGAACACTGAAGCTTTCTTT. It is translated as CASSQANRVVMNTEAFF.

The J gene is TRBJ2-2, the V gene TRBV18, with a possible D match to TRBD2 (5 bases). The CDR3 runs 15 residues. Germline lookup yields CDR1 KGHSH and CDR2 LQKENI. The V end was cut by 0 bases, the J end by 1 base, with 6 bases between. CDR3 nucleotide sequence: TGTGCCAGCTCACCACCGAGGGTGAACACCGGGGAGCTGTTTTTT. It is translated as CASSPPRVNTGELFF. The variable domain in full, completed from reference TRBV18 and TRBJ2-2, reads NAGVMQNPRHLVRRRGQEARLRCSPMKGHSHVYWYRQLPEEGLKFMVYLQKENIIDESGMPKERFSAEFPKEGPSILRIQQVVRGDSAAYFCASSPPRVNTGELFFGEGSRLTVL.

V gene TRBV5-1 combines with J gene TRBJ1-6; no clear D gene. This CDR3 has 16 amino acids. The ends were cut back, 4 bases at V and 3 bases at J, with 14 bases in the middle. The V gene's germline CDR1 is SGHRS and CDR2 YFSETQ. The CDR3 reads CASSTGPTDYNSPLHF. The CDR3 nucleotides are TGCGCCAGCAGCACGGGTCCAACCGACTATAATTCACCCCTCCACTTT.

The chain links TRBV6-1 to TRBJ2-3; tentative D call: TRBD2 (5 bases). The CDR3 is 16 amino acids. Germline values: CDR1 MNHNS, CDR2 SASEGT. Trimming removed 2 bases from V and 2 bases from J, with 14 bases in between. CDR3 in DNA: TGTGCCAGCAGTGAACTGAGGGTGAGGAACACAGATACGCAGTATTTT. Translation gives CASSELRVRNTDTQYF.

The chain uses TRBV18 and TRBJ2-6; D perhaps matches TRBD2 (5 bases). The CDR3 contains 18 residues. Looked up from germline, CDR1 is KGHSH and CDR2 is LQKENI. With 3 bases removed from V and 0 bases from J, the gap between germline ends came to 15 bases. CDR3 DNA: TGTGCCAGCTCACCCCGCCCCACGGGGATCTCTGGGGCCAACGTCCTGACTTTC. Translation gives CASSPRPTGISGANVLTF.

This clone was counted once. The rearrangement uses TRBV29-1 and TRBJ1-5; 8 bases are a match to TRBD1. The ends lost 6 bases at V and 3 bases at J; junction bases unmatched: 10. Germline V gene lookup returns CDR1 SQVTM and CDR2 ANQGSEA. The length of the CDR3 is 15 residues. CDR3: CSVADRGPNNQPQHF. The CDR3 nucleotides read TGCAGCGTGGCAGACAGGGGCCCAAACAATCAGCCCCAGCATTTT.

This sequence joins TRBV7-2 and TRBJ2-3; 7 nucleotides match TRBD1. The CDR3 loop spans 15 amino acids. In germline, CDR1 is SGHTA, CDR2 FQGNSA. V trimming: 7 bases; J trimming: 1 base; junction bases outside the gene matches: 8. For the CDR3, the DNA is TGTGCCAGCAACCCTAAGGGACAGCGCACAGATACGCAGTATTTT. Encoded protein: CASNPKGQRTDTQYF.

The chain links TRBV7-6 to TRBJ2-1; 10 positions agree with TRBD2. CDR1 SGHVS and CDR2 FNYEAQ come from the germline V gene. The CDR3 has 15 amino acids. J gave up 8 bases and V 1 base, and 5 bases lay outside the gene matches. The CDR3 DNA reads TGTGCCAGCAGCTTAGGGAGCGGGGGGGCTGATGAGCAGTTCTTC. Its translation is CASSLGSGGADEQFF.

J is TRBJ2-6 and V is TRBV4-1, with a possible D match to TRBD2 (6 bases). The V end was cut by 5 bases, the J end by 0 bases, with 8 bases between. The germline CDR1 and CDR2 sequences are MGHRA and YSYEKL. There are 15 residues in the CDR3. For the CDR3, the DNA is TGCGCCAGCAGCTTCGGGGGCTCTGGGGCCAACGTCCTGACTTTC. Its protein is CASSFGGSGANVLTF.

The chain joins TRBV6-5 to TRBJ1-2; 7 nucleotides match TRBD1. Germline values: CDR1 MNHEY, CDR2 SVGAGI. V lost 8 bases to trimming and J lost 2 bases; unmatched junction nucleotides: 5. The CDR3 is 13 amino acids. The CDR3 loop reads CASRRGPNYGYTF. DNA for the CDR3: TGTGCCAGCCGGAGGGGGCCGAACTATGGCTACACCTTC.

This chain links TRBV6-1 with TRBJ2-7, with 8 bases fitting TRBD1. The CDR3 has 16 amino acids. Looked up from germline, CDR1 is MNHNS and CDR2 is SASEGT. V lost 3 bases, J lost 0 bases, and 7 bases stayed unmatched. CDR3 protein: CASSDDGDRSSYEQYF. The CDR3 DNA follows: TGTGCCAGCAGTGACGACGGGGACAGGAGCTCCTACGAGCAGTACTTC.

The gene calls are TRBV15 and TRBJ2-1; 9 bases agree with TRBD2. J was trimmed by 2 bases and V by 0 bases; bases with no gene match: 8. CDR1 is LNHNV, CDR2 YYDKDF, per germline (reference sequence). The CDR3 covers 18 residues. The CDR3, as DNA: TGTGCCACCAGCAGAGACCGCCCGGGACTAGCAGCCTACAATGAGCAGTTCTTC. Amino acids: CATSRDRPGLAAYNEQFF.

The V call is TRBV7-6, the J call TRBJ1-1; 8 nucleotides agree with TRBD1. Germline V CDR1 and CDR2: SGHVS, FNYEAQ. The J segment lost 7 bases and the V segment lost 5 bases, leaving 12 bases of the junction unmatched. This CDR3 is built from 15 residues. The CDR3 reads CASSPSGQGAGEAFF. CDR3 in DNA: TGTGCCAGCAGCCCCTCCGGGCAGGGGGCGGGTGAAGCTTTCTTT.

The CDR3 reads CASRERGPSYGYTF. The CDR3 bases are TGTGCCAGCAGGGAGAGGGGGCCTAGCTATGGCTACACCTTC. The genes are TRBV2 and TRBJ1-2; 7 bases match TRBD1. The V gene end was trimmed by 6 bases and the J gene end by 4 bases; junction bases not matched to a gene: 8. The germline V gene encodes CDR1 SNHLY and CDR2 FYNNEI. The CDR3 extends over 14 amino acids.

CDR3 bases: TGTGCCAGCAGTTACTCTCAGGGGCAAGAGACCCAGTACTTC. This translates into CASSYSQGQETQYF. The chain employs TRBV6-5 and TRBJ2-5; D may be TRBD1 (6 bases). CDR1 MNHEY and CDR2 SVGAGI come from the germline V gene. V was trimmed by 0 bases and J by 2 bases, leaving 7 bases between them. The CDR3 has 14 amino acids.